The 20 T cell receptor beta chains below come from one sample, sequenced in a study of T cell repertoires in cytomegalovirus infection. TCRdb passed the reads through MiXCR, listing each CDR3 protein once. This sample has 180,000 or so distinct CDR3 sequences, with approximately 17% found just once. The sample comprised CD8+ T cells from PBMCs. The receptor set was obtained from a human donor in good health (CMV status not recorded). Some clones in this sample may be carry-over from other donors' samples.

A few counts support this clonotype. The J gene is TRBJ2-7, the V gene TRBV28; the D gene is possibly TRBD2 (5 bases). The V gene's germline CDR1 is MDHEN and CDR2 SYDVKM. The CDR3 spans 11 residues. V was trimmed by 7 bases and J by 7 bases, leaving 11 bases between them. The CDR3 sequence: CASMRDFEQYF. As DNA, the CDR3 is TGTGCCAGCATGAGGGATTTTGAGCAGTACTTC.

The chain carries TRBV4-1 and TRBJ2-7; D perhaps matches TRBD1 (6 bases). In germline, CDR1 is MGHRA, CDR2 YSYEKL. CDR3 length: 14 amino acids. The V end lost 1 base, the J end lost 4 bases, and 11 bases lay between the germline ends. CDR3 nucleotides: TGCGCCAGCAGCCAAGCACAGGGTTCATACGAGCAGTACTTC. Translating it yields CASSQAQGSYEQYF.

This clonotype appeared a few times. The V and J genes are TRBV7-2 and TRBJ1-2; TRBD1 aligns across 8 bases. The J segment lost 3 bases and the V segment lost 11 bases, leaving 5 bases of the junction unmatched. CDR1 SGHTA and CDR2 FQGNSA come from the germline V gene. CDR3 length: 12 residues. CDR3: CAAGDRYYGYTF. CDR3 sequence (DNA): TGTGCCGCGGGGGACAGGTACTATGGCTACACCTTC.

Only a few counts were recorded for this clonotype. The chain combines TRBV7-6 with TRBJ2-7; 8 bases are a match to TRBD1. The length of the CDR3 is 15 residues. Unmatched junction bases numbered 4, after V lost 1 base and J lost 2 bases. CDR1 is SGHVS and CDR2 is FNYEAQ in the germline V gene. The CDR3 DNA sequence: TGTGCCAGCAGCTTAGAGGGGACAGGACCCTACGAGCAGTACTTC. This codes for CASSLEGTGPYEQYF.

In nucleotides, the CDR3 is TGTGCCAGCAGTTTTGGGGGCCGGGAGACCCAGTACTTC. Translating gives CASSFGGRETQYF. The V call is TRBV12-3 or TRBV12-4, the J call TRBJ2-5, with a possible D match to TRBD1 (6 bases). This CDR3 comprises 13 residues. Between the trimmed V and J ends, which lost 3 bases and 5 bases, there was a span of 10 bases.

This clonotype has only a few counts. CDR3 DNA: TGTGCCAGCAGCCAAGATGAGGCGCTTGCGGGGGGTTACTACAATGAGCAGTTCTTC. Its translation is CASSQDEALAGGYYNEQFF. The chain recombines TRBV4-2 with TRBJ2-1, with 8 bases identical to TRBD2. The CDR3 totals 19 residues. Looked up from germline, CDR1 is LGHNA and CDR2 is YNFKEQ. The J segment lost 3 bases and the V segment lost 0 bases, leaving 13 bases of the junction unmatched.

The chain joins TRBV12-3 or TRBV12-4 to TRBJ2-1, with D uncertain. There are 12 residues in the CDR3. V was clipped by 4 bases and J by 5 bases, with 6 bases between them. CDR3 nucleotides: TGTGCCAGCAGTTCCGCCCACAATGAGCAGTTCTTC. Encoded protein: CASSSAHNEQFF.

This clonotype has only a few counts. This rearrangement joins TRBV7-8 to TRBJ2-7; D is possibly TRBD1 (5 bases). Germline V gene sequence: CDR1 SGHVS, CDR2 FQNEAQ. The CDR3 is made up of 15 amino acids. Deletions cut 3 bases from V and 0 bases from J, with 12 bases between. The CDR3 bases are TGTGCCAGCAGCTTGACAGATTTTAGCTCCTACGAGCAGTACTTC. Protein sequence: CASSLTDFSSYEQYF.

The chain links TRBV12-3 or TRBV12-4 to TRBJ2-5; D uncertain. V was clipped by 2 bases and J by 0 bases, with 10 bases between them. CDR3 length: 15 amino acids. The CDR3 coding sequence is TGTGCCAGCAGTTTATGGGCAGACAACCAAGAGACCCAGTACTTC. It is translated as CASSLWADNQETQYF.

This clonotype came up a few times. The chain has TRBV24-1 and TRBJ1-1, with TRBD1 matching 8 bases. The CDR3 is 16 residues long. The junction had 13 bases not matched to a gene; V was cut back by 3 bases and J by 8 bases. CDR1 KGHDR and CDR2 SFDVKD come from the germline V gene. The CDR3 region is CATSDPDRGSSGEAFF. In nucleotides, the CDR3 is TGTGCCACCAGTGATCCCGACAGGGGCTCGTCGGGAGAAGCTTTCTTT.

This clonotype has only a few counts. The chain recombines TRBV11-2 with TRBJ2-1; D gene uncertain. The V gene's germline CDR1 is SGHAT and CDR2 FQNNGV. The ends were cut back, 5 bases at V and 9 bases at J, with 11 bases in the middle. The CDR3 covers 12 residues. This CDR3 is CASSLKAGEQFF. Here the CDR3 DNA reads TGTGCCAGCAGCCTAAAGGCTGGTGAGCAGTTCTTC. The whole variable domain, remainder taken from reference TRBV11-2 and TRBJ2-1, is EAGVAQSPRYKIIEKRQSVAFWCNPISGHATLYWYQQILGQGPKLLIQFQNNGVVDDSQLPKDRFSAERLKGVDSTLKIQPAKLEDSAVYLCASSLKAGEQFFGPGTRLTVL.

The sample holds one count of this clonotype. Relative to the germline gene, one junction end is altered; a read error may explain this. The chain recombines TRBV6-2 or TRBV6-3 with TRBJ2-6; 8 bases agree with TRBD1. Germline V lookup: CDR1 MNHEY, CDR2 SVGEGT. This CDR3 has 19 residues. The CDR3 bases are TGTGCCAGCAGCCCAATTCCGGGACAGGCGATCTCTGGGGCCAACGGCCTGACTTTC. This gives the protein CASSPIPGQAISGANGLTF.

CDR3 nucleotide sequence: TGTGCCAGCAGCTTGGAGGGGGTAACTGAAGCTTTCTTT. It codes for CASSLEGVTEAFF. The chain uses TRBV5-6 and TRBJ1-1; D is possibly TRBD1 (6 bases). The germline gives CDR1 SGHDT, CDR2 YYEEEE. The ends were cut back, 0 bases at V and 5 bases at J, with 8 bases in the middle. This CDR3 comprises 13 residues.

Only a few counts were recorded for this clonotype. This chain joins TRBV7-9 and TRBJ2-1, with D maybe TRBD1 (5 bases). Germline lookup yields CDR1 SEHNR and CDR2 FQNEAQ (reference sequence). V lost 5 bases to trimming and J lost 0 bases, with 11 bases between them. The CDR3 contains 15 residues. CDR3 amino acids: CASSKTESSYNEQFF. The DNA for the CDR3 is TGTGCCAGCAGCAAGACAGAGAGCTCCTACAATGAGCAGTTCTTC.

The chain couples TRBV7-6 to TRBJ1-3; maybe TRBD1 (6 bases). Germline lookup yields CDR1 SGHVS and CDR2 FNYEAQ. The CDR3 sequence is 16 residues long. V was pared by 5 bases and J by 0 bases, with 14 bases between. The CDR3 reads CASSHRDIRSGNTIYF. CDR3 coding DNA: TGTGCCAGCAGCCACCGGGACATACGCTCTGGAAACACCATATATTTT.

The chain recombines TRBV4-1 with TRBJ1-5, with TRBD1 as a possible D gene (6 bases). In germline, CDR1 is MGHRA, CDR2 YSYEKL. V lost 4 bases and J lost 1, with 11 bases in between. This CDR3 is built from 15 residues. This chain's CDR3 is CASSREDSSNQPQHF. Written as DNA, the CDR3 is TGCGCCAGCAGCCGAGAGGACAGCAGCAATCAGCCCCAGCATTTT.

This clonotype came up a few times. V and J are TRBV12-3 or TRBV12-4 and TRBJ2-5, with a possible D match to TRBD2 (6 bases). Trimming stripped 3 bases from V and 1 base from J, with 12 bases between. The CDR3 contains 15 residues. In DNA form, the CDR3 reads TGTGCCAGCAGTTTGATCGGGACTCTCCAAGAGACCCAGTACTTC. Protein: CASSLIGTLQETQYF.

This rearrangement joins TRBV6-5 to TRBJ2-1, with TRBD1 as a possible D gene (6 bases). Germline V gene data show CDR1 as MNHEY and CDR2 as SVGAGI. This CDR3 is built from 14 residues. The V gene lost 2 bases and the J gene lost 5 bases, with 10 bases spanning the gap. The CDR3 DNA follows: TGTGCCAGCAGTTACGGGGGCACGAACAATGAGCAGTTCTTC. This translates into CASSYGGTNNEQFF.

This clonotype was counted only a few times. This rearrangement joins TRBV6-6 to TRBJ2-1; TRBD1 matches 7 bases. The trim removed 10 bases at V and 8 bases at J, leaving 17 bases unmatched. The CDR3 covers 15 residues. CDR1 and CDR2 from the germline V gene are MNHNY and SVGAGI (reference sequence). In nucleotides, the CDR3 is TGTGCCATCTTCTTAGGGACAGAGATTACAGATGAGCAGTTCTTC. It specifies CAIFLGTEITDEQFF.

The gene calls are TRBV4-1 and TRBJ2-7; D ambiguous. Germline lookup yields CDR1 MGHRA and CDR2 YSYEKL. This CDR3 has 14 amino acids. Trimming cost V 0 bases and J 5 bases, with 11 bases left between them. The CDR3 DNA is TGCGCCAGCAGCCAAGATGCCATGGACGACGAGCAGTACTTC. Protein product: CASSQDAMDDEQYF.